This T cell receptor beta chain was sequenced in a study of stem cell transplantation in POMP-related autoinflammatory disease. General observations from the study: Patients with PRAID showed a restricted number of unique TRB V-J gene pairings. PRAID patients trended toward lower TRB diversity and higher clonality in all analyzed T-cell subsets.

The method was immunoSEQ multiplex PCR; TCRdb's version includes in-frame clones alone and lacks a portion of them. The table has approximately 23,000 clones, 82% seen once; the top ten hold less than 3%. With respect to this clone: Antigen unknown.

The receptor was derived from a human donor with POMP-related autoinflammation and immune dysregulation (PRAID). The source was CD4+ T cells from PBMCs, collected before stem cell transplantation.

The CDR3: CASSFPGADPSTDTQYF. The DNA of the CDR3 is TGTGCCAGCAGCTTCCCAGGGGCCGACCCTAGCACAGATACGCAGTATTTT. The chain links TRBV5-4 to TRBJ2-3; weak D call: TRBD1 (6 bases). This CDR3 is built from 17 residues. Germline-derived CDR1 and CDR2 are SGHNT and YYREEE (reference sequence). V was clipped by 2 bases and J by 0 bases, with 16 bases between them.